This TCR beta chain was profiled in a study of blood T cell repertoires in COVID-19. Across the whole study: The United States, Italy and Spain were the sources of the acute and convalescent COVID-19 samples.

After removal of 8 bases from V and 4 bases from J, the junction contained 6 bases not matched to a gene. Per germline, CDR1 MGHDK and CDR2 SYGVNS. This CDR3 has 13 amino acids. The method was immunoSEQ multiplex PCR; TCRdb's version includes in-frame clones alone and lacks a portion of them. The sample carries 100,000 or so clones, approximately 82% recorded once. Specimen: peripheral blood. The V and J genes are TRBV25-1 and TRBJ2-3; 7 bases match TRBD2. This sequence originates from a man aged 65-85 years with active or convalescent COVID-19. The CDR3 sequence is CASGVSGPDTQYF. Here the CDR3 DNA reads TGTGCCAGCGGGGTTAGCGGGCCAGATACGCAGTATTTT.